Included here is one T cell receptor beta chain sequence, with context. This specimen comes from a study of shared T cell receptors in the human thymus. Sequencing was performed with immunoSEQ multiplex PCR; in TCRdb, only in-frame clones are kept and a portion is missing. The sample shows about 710,000 clones, about 89% of them seen only once. Germline CDR1 is PRHDT and CDR2 is FYEKMQ (reference sequence). This CDR3 is 13 amino acids long. J gave up 14 bases and V 4 bases, and 10 bases lay outside the gene matches. This sample was shared with a second study, whose subject was human thymus T cells.

The clonotype was recovered from a boy younger than two with a congenital heart defect. Material: thymocytes. J is TRBJ1-3 and V is TRBV13; 8 bases line up with TRBD1. The CDR3 sequence: CASSSRGGDRLYF. The CDR3 DNA reads TGTGCCAGCAGCTCGCGGGGTGGGGACAGGCTATATTTT.